A selection of T cell receptor beta chains follows, all from one sample in a study of blood T cell repertoires in COVID-19. Sequencing used immunoSEQ multiplex PCR; TCRdb keeps in-frame clones, though not all of them. The table has 380,000 or so clones, 86% seen once. Source material: peripheral blood. All receptors come from a woman aged 55-75 years with COVID-19, enrolled during active disease. Each CDR3 is given with its conserved first and last residue. Fields, in order: clone size, V gene, D gene, J gene, CDR3 protein, CDR3 DNA. A D gene is named only where the DNA matches it firmly. Only some rows state a clone size, as once, few, many or a class for expanded clones.

>.|TRBV5-1|.|TRBJ2-3
CASSLGIAATDTQYF
TGCGCCAGCAGCTTGGGGATAGCGGCGACAGATACGCAGTATTTT
>.|TRBV7-6|.|TRBJ1-5
CASSLADRTPQHF
TGTGCCAGCAGCTTAGCCGACAGGACGCCCCAGCATTTT
>.|TRBV30|.|TRBJ1-5
CAWASGGLGQPQHF
TGTGCCTGGGCCAGCGGAGGGTTGGGTCAGCCCCAGCATTTT
>.|TRBV18|TRBD2|TRBJ2-3
CASSQLAGGDTQYF
TGTGCCAGCTCACAGCTAGCGGGGGGAGATACGCAGTATTTT
>.|TRBV6-6|.|TRBJ2-7
CASSYSSGNEQYF
TGTGCCAGCAGTTACTCATCGGGGAACGAGCAGTACTTC
>.|TRBV27|.|TRBJ1-6
CASSLLDSYNSPLHF
TGTGCCAGCAGTTTATTGGACAGCTACAATTCACCCCTCCACTTT
>.|TRBV4-1|TRBD2|TRBJ2-1
CASSQNIRGGTNEQFF
TGCGCCAGCAGCCAAAACATCCGGGGGGGTACCAATGAGCAGTTCTTC
>once|TRBV28|.|TRBJ1-1
CASSLIRTEAFF
TGTGCCAGCAGTCTTATCAGGACAGAAGCTTTCTTT
>.|TRBV4-1|.|TRBJ2-7
CASRDVRGTYEQYF
TGCGCCAGCAGGGACGTTCGGGGGACCTACGAGCAGTACTTC
>.|TRBV6-5|.|TRBJ1-1
CASRISGGGTEAFF
TGTGCCAGCAGGATCTCCGGGGGGGGGACTGAAGCTTTCTTT
>once|TRBV5-1|.|TRBJ1-1
CASTEPGNTEAFF
TGCGCCAGTACCGAGCCGGGGAACACTGAAGCTTTCTTT
>.|TRBV9|TRBD2|TRBJ2-5
CASSVRPGRGDYQETQYF
TGTGCCAGCAGCGTAAGGCCCGGGAGGGGGGACTACCAAGAGACCCAGTACTTC
>.|TRBV30|TRBD1|TRBJ1-5
CAWSMGRGQPQHF
TGTGCCTGGAGTATGGGCAGGGGGCAGCCCCAGCATTTT
>.|TRBV11-2|.|TRBJ1-2
CASSLAPGEFYGYTF
TGTGCCAGCAGCTTAGCGCCAGGGGAGTTTTATGGCTACACCTTC
>.|TRBV19|.|TRBJ2-1
CASTQTIPRGEQFF
TGTGCCAGTACCCAAACGATCCCTAGGGGTGAGCAGTTCTTC
>.|TRBV10-3|.|TRBJ1-2
CAISEEGDYGYTF
TGTGCCATCAGTGAGGAGGGTGACTATGGCTACACCTTC
>.|TRBV14|.|TRBJ2-7
CASSQGFPGTYEQYF
TGTGCCAGCAGCCAAGGTTTCCCAGGGACCTACGAGCAGTACTTC